The clone carrying this TCR beta chain was observed a handful of times. Its antigen remains unidentified. This record belongs to a study of CD8+ T cells in alopecia areata. About the research overall: Administration of oral tofacitinib to treated patients was at 5 to 10 mg twice daily.

Findings of the study overall: In scalp and blood, many expanded lesional clones persisted during tofacitinib.

Following extraction, RNA underwent reverse transcription to cDNA, which served as the sequencing template. Profiled with immunoSEQ multiplex PCR; TCRdb holds only in-frame clones, not every one. The profile shows under 250,000 clones, about 50% of them singletons. The ends were cut back, 7 bases at V and 5 bases at J, with 12 bases in the middle. Germline V gives CDR1 SQVTM, CDR2 ANQGSEA. This CDR3 spans 12 amino acids. The treatment: oral pan-JAK inhibitor, 5-10 mg twice daily. Sorting from PBMCs produced CD4+ and CD8+ T cells. The genes are TRBV29-1 and TRBJ2-1; D perhaps matches TRBD2 (5 bases). Sample: CD4+ T cells sorted from blood, taken at week 4, from a patient treated with tofacitinib. The clonotype was recovered from a human donor with alopecia areata. The CDR3 sequence is CSAERAHNEQFF. CDR3 DNA: TGCAGCGCCGAGAGGGCCCACAATGAGCAGTTCTTC.